Shown below are 7 T cell receptor beta chains from a single sample sequenced in a study of T cell clonality in common variable immunodeficiency (dated by TCRdb to between 2014 and 2016). Findings and caveats that apply to the study as a whole: CVID TCRbeta sequences were reported to have fewer deletions and N-nucleotide insertions and to lack highly modified clones with 13 or more V deletions.

The antigens these receptors bind are not known. Library generation was performed with the immunoSEQ multiplex PCR assay. TCRdb took this table from immuneACCESS and kept in-frame rearrangements with V and J called. Such tables lack part of the clones; where checked against another copy, unresolved V genes explain under half of the gap, and the rest is unexplained. The sample has more than 30,000 clones on record, with no singletons. Less than 7% of the sample is in the top ten clones. The source material was peripheral blood mononuclear cells. The receptors derive from a human donor with common variable immunodeficiency.

This clone was seen only a few times. The read halts 3 residues ahead of the CDR3 end, with the missing end drawn from the germline J gene. V gene TRBV20-1 combines with J gene TRBJ1-2, with D uncertain. This CDR3 is 16 amino acids long. Trimming left V 2 bases short and J 4 bases short, with 20 bases between. Germline CDR1 and CDR2: DFQATT and SNEGSKA (reference sequence). The CDR3 bases that were read are TGCAGTGCTAGAAGCTCCGGCAGGTCCTATCTCTATGGC. As protein: CSARSSGRSYLYG. The full CDR3 protein reads CSARSSGRSYLYGYTF.

This clone was seen at least ten times. The DNA ends 3 residues before the CDR3 does, and the rest of the CDR3 is filled in from the germline J gene. This sequence joins TRBV28 and TRBJ1-2, with D tentatively TRBD1 (5 bases). This CDR3 is built from 13 residues. The V end was cut by 5 bases, the J end by 4 bases, with 11 bases between. CDR1 and CDR2 from the germline V gene are MDHEN and SYDVKM. The CDR3 here is CASSGTRAYGYTF. CDR3 DNA (partial): TGTGCCAGCAGTGGGACTAGAGCCTATGGC.

This clone was recorded a few times. Read data end 3 residues before the CDR3 end; the end is taken from the germline J gene. The chain has TRBV20-1 and TRBJ2-3; no firm D call. The CDR3 contains 15 residues. CDR1 and CDR2 from the germline V gene are DFQATT and SNEGSKA (reference sequence). V was clipped by 5 bases and J by 0 bases, with 15 bases between them. The CDR3 DNA, read in part, is TGCAGTGCTGCCCAAGACTGGATTAGCACAGATACG. Its protein product is CSAAQDWISTDT. The whole CDR3 region reads CSAAQDWISTDTQYF.

This clone is categorized as medium-sized. Coverage ceases 3 residues before the CDR3 finishes, and the germline J gene fills in the end. The chain carries TRBV11-2 and TRBJ2-3; D is unresolved. Germline V lookup: CDR1 SGHAT, CDR2 FQNNGV. This CDR3 region has 11 residues. Trimming removed 2 bases at V and 5 bases at J, with 2 bases between. The CDR3: CASSLQDTQYF. The CDR3 DNA, read in part, is TGTGCCAGCAGCTTACAAGATACG.

This clone has a count of ten or more. The CDR3 end is not reached by the read, which stops 3 residues before it; the germline J gene fills it in. The chain employs TRBV14 and TRBJ2-7, with D perhaps given as TRBD1 or TRBD2 (5 bases each). V lost 4 bases to trimming and J lost 5 bases, with 18 bases between them. Germline lookup yields CDR1 SGHDN and CDR2 FVKESK. The CDR3 has 15 residues. CDR3 DNA, as far as it was read: TGTGCCAGCAGCCCGATCCGAGGGGCGGAGAACGAG. It translates to CASSPIRGAENE. The whole CDR3 region reads CASSPIRGAENEQYF.

Remarks on this clone: From the germline J gene comes the end of the CDR3, since the read stops 3 residues before it. The chain links TRBV11-3 to TRBJ2-2; TRBD2 agrees at 10 bases. Per the germline V gene, CDR1 is SGHNT and CDR2 is YENEEA. Unmatched junction bases numbered 4, after V lost 2 bases and J lost 7 bases. The CDR3 totals 15 residues. The CDR3 reads CASSLTSGKGGELFF. CDR3 bases read: TGTGCCAGCAGCTTAACTAGCGGGAAGGGCGGGGAG.

There are a few counts of this clone. Read data end 3 residues before the CDR3 end; the end is taken from the germline J gene. The chain couples TRBV19 to TRBJ1-6; 9 bases match TRBD1. The trim removed 7 bases at V and 6 bases at J, leaving 1 base unmatched. Germline V gene sequence: CDR1 LNHDA, CDR2 SQIVND (reference sequence). The CDR3 is made up of 13 amino acids. CDR3 DNA (partial): TGTGCCAGTAAGGGACAGGGTAATTCACCC. This codes for CASKGQGNSP. The complete CDR3 sequence is CASKGQGNSPLHF.